This record covers a single T cell receptor (beta chain). Germline V gene lookup returns CDR1 LNHDA and CDR2 SQIVND (reference sequence). The V gene lost 7 bases and the J gene lost 14 bases, with 22 bases spanning the gap. The CDR3 runs 13 residues. The data originate from a study of blood T cell repertoires in COVID-19. Using immunoSEQ multiplex PCR, the repertoire was profiled, and TCRdb retains in-frame clones only, with some absent. Here the sample spans about 53,000 clones, approximately 91% being singletons. This receptor was obtained from a human donor in a cohort sampled during active COVID-19. The sequenced sample consisted of peripheral blood. This sequence joins TRBV19 and TRBJ2-3, with D possibly matching TRBD2 (7 bases). The CDR3 loop reads CASNPSLGGAVYF. Here the CDR3 DNA reads TGTGCCAGTAACCCCTCCCTGGGGGGGGCGGTGTATTTT.